These 14 T cell receptor beta chains were all obtained from the same sample, sequenced in a study of OX40 agonist ivuxolimab in advanced cancers. Data came from immunoSEQ multiplex PCR; TCRdb stores just in-frame clones and leaves some out. Among almost 65,000 clones listed, 83% were seen once. This sample comprised CD4+ or CD8+ T cells sorted from blood, obtained in a trial of the OX40 agonist ivuxolimab. The receptor source for this set is an adult with an advanced solid tumor such as melanoma, head and neck, liver or kidney cancer.

This clone occurred once. The V call is TRBV5-6, the J call TRBJ1-2; no reliable D call. V was shortened by 4 bases and J by 4 bases, with 14 bases between the two germline ends. This CDR3 is 14 amino acids long. CDR1 is SGHDT, CDR2 YYEEEE, per germline. The CDR3 reads CASSPRLGFYGYTF. The CDR3 nucleotides are TGTGCCAGCAGCCCCCGCTTGGGGTTCTATGGCTACACCTTC.

This chain joins TRBV6-1 and TRBJ1-2; TRBD1 is a possible D gene (5 bases). V shed 4 bases and J shed 2 bases, with 11 bases lying between them. Germline lookup yields CDR1 MNHNS and CDR2 SASEGT. CDR3 length: 14 residues. This CDR3 is CASSVEGWNYGYTF. CDR3 nucleotides: TGTGCCAGCAGTGTGGAGGGGTGGAACTATGGCTACACCTTC.

The J gene is TRBJ1-5, the V gene TRBV18; D gene ambiguous. This CDR3 contains 18 residues. V lost 2 bases and J lost 0, with 17 bases in between. Germline V CDR1 and CDR2: KGHSH, LQKENI. The DNA of the CDR3 is TGTGCCAGCTCACCAATGAGAGCGAACAGTTATAGCAATCAGCCCCAGCATTTT. Its translation: CASSPMRANSYSNQPQHF.

This sequence joins TRBV29-1 and TRBJ2-7; D perhaps matches TRBD2 (6 bases). V was cut by 4 bases and J by 2 bases, with 12 bases left in between. The CDR3 loop spans 13 amino acids. Germline lookup yields CDR1 SQVTM and CDR2 ANQGSEA. For the CDR3, the DNA is TGCAGCGTTGCCGGAGGGCCCCCCTACGAGCAGTACTTC. It encodes CSVAGGPPYEQYF.

The count of this clone is one. The chain links TRBV5-6 to TRBJ2-1; TRBD1 is a possible D gene (6 bases). Germline V gene lookup returns CDR1 SGHDT and CDR2 YYEEEE. The CDR3 extends over 17 amino acids. V gave up 4 bases and J gave up 7 bases, with 24 bases separating them. The CDR3 protein is CASSAWGRRIPYNEQFF. DNA for the CDR3: TGTGCCAGCAGCGCTTGGGGGCGCCGGATCCCTTATAATGAGCAGTTCTTC.

The CDR3 DNA is TGTGCCAGTAGTATAGCTGGGGCCAACGTCCTGACTTTC. It yields the protein CASSIAGANVLTF. The V gene is TRBV19, the J gene TRBJ2-6; the D is unclear. The ends were cut back, 1 base at V and 2 bases at J, with 0 bases in the middle. The V gene's germline CDR1 is LNHDA and CDR2 SQIVND (reference sequence). This CDR3 comprises 13 residues.

The rearrangement uses TRBV18 and TRBJ1-1; TRBD1 matches at 9 bases. This CDR3 has 14 amino acids. Germline CDR1 reads KGHSH; CDR2 reads LQKENI. J was trimmed by 5 bases and V by 6 bases; bases with no gene match: 7. The CDR3 DNA is TGTGCCAGCTCTCCGACAGGGGGGGGTACTGAAGCTTTCTTT. Encoded protein: CASSPTGGGTEAFF.

The gene calls are TRBV15 and TRBJ1-3, with TRBD1 matching over 7 bases. Germline V gene sequence: CDR1 LNHNV, CDR2 YYDKDF (reference sequence). The V segment lost 5 bases and the J segment 4 bases; nucleotides outside the gene matches: 14. The CDR3 length is 17 residues. The CDR3 protein is CATSGGLSQGKGNTIYF. CDR3 sequence (DNA): TGTGCCACCAGCGGAGGGTTGTCACAGGGGAAAGGAAACACCATATATTTT.

This chain uses TRBV5-6 with TRBJ1-2; no clear D. The CDR3 runs 13 residues. The germline V gene has CDR1 SGHDT and CDR2 YYEEEE. Trimming took off 0 bases at V and 4 bases at J, with 7 bases between the two ends. CDR3 nucleotides: TGTGCCAGCAGCTTGGCAGATGGCTATGGCTACACCTTC. Residues: CASSLADGYGYTF.

The CDR3 DNA is TGTGCCAGCAGATTAGCGGGGTGGGGTACGCAGTATTTT. Translating it yields CASRLAGWGTQYF. The chain is built from TRBV7-3 and TRBJ2-3; TRBD2 matches at 8 bases. The CDR3 extends over 13 amino acids. V shed 6 bases, J shed 8 bases, and the junction held 7 bases outside the gene matches. Germline-derived CDR1 and CDR2 are SGHTA and FQGTGA.

The V gene is TRBV5-1, the J gene TRBJ2-3; maybe TRBD1 (5 bases). V was clipped by 4 bases and J by 2 bases, with 14 bases between them. The CDR3 covers 15 residues. CDR1 and CDR2 from the germline V gene are SGHRS and YFSETQ. The CDR3 sequence is CASSIRRGDTDTQYF. CDR3 in DNA: TGCGCCAGCAGCATTAGAAGGGGTGACACAGATACGCAGTATTTT.

The chain combines TRBV7-9 with TRBJ2-2; D unclear. The V and J ends lost 5 bases and 8 bases respectively, with 12 bases between them. The CDR3 sequence is 13 residues long. Germline CDR1 is SEHNR and CDR2 is FQNEAQ (reference sequence). For the CDR3, the DNA is TGTGCCAGCAGCCACACCGATGGGGGGGAGCTGTTTTTT. This encodes CASSHTDGGELFF.

This clone has just a few counts. CDR3 bases: TGCGCCAGCAGGCCGGGACTTACGAACTATGGCTACACCTTC. It specifies CASRPGLTNYGYTF. The chain combines TRBV4-1 with TRBJ1-2; D might be TRBD1 (5 bases). V dropped 6 bases and J dropped 2 bases, with 13 bases sitting between them. The germline gives CDR1 MGHRA, CDR2 YSYEKL. The CDR3 extends over 14 amino acids.

The sample holds one count of this clone. The chain joins TRBV20-1 to TRBJ2-7; D call uncertain. Germline lookup yields CDR1 DFQATT and CDR2 SNEGSKA (reference sequence). The V end lost 3 bases, the J end lost 7 bases, and 10 bases lay between the germline ends. The CDR3 has 11 amino acids. For the CDR3, the DNA is TGCAGTGCTAGGGGTCTTAGAGAGCAGTACTTC. It is translated as CSARGLREQYF.